The present TCR beta chain was sequenced within a study of identical twins. Overall study results and limits: Findings depended on cross-sectional statistics rather than tracking the same donors. An excess of low generation probability was shown by twin-shared out-of-frame alpha sequences.

TCRdb passed the 5' RACE reads through MiXCR, listing each CDR3 protein once. The repertoire holds roughly 1.6 million distinct CDR3 sequences, with around 29% as singletons. Comment on this clonotype: What it binds is unknown.

This CDR3 region has 17 residues. Germline loops: CDR1 SGDLS, CDR2 YYNGEE. V lost 0 bases and J lost 5; bases outside the gene matches: 12. This sequence originates from a newborn girl in good health. V and J are TRBV9 and TRBJ2-5, with TRBD1 matching 8 bases. Specimen: cord blood. CDR3 loop: CASSVGRNRGILETQYF. The CDR3 bases are TGTGCCAGCAGCGTAGGACGGAACAGGGGGATTCTGGAGACCCAGTACTTC.